This TCR beta chain came from a study of T cell responses to AZD1222 COVID-19 vaccine. TCRdb's copy holds only in-frame clones and misses some; the assay was immunoSEQ multiplex PCR. The sample gives 95,000 to 150,000 clones, around 85% of which show up once; 2.4% is in the top ten. Findings and caveats of the study: Baseline seropositivity occurred in only a handful of AZD1222 recipients.

About this clone itself: The antigen is undetermined.

V gave up 3 bases and J gave up 7 bases, with 20 bases separating them. The CDR3 contains 16 residues. The germline gives CDR1 SGHRS, CDR2 YFSETQ. The chain links TRBV5-1 to TRBJ2-1; no definite D call. This TCR was sampled from an adult in good health. The sample here was peripheral blood, taken on day 0 of AZD1222 vaccination. The CDR3 DNA reads as TGCGCCAGCAGCTCCAACTGGCGTGCGGCCCGTAATGAGCAGTTCTTC. Its translation is CASSSNWRAARNEQFF.